These 10 T cell receptor beta chains originate from one sample sequenced in a study of OX40 agonist ivuxolimab in advanced cancers. Sequencing used immunoSEQ multiplex PCR; TCRdb keeps in-frame clones, though not all of them. Among 75,000 to 100,000 clones listed, roughly nine tenths were seen once. The sample in question was CD4+ or CD8+ T cells sorted from blood, obtained in a trial of the OX40 agonist ivuxolimab. These receptors were taken from an adult with an advanced solid tumor such as melanoma, head and neck, liver or kidney cancer.

The chain couples TRBV27 to TRBJ2-1; tentatively, D is TRBD1 (6 bases). Trimming took 7 bases from V and 2 from J, leaving 18 bases between them. Per germline, CDR1 MNHEY and CDR2 SMNVEV (reference sequence). The CDR3 runs to 16 residues. CDR3 residues: CASTKSQGSTYNEQFF. The CDR3 nucleotides are TGTGCCAGCACCAAGTCCCAGGGGTCGACCTACAATGAGCAGTTCTTC.

The V and J genes are TRBV1 and TRBJ2-2; the table's D call, TRBD2, was not checked against the DNA. TRBV1 is deemed a pseudogene. The length of the CDR3 is 18 residues. Written as DNA, the CDR3 is TGCACCAGCAGCCAAGGACTAGCGGGGGGGGCTGGCACCGGGGAGCTGTTTTTT. It codes for CTSSQGLAGGAGTGELFF.

This sequence joins TRBV6-1 and TRBJ2-6; D is ambiguous. The CDR3 loop spans 13 amino acids. Between the trimmed V and J ends, which lost 6 bases and 4 bases, there was a span of 7 bases. Germline CDR1 and CDR2: MNHNS and SASEGT. The CDR3 region is CASRAGGANVLTF. The CDR3 nucleotides read TGTGCCAGCAGGGCCGGAGGGGCCAACGTCCTGACTTTC.

This clone was seen once. In DNA, the CDR3 is TGTGCCAGTAGTCTGACCGGGACAGGGGATTCACCCCTCCACTTT. The encoded protein is CASSLTGTGDSPLHF. The chain employs TRBV19 and TRBJ1-6; 10 positions match TRBD1. Losses at the gene ends were 5 bases for V and 8 bases for J; bases not matched to a gene: 6. CDR1 and CDR2 (germline): LNHDA, SQIVND (reference sequence). The CDR3 extends over 15 amino acids.

The chain employs TRBV7-3 and TRBJ2-5; 9 bases fit TRBD2. Germline CDR1 SGHTA, CDR2 FQGTGA. The length of the CDR3 is 18 residues. Losses at the gene ends were 3 bases for V and 5 bases for J; bases not matched to a gene: 16. CDR3 sequence: CASSLQAPRRGGRETQYF. The CDR3 bases are TGTGCCAGCAGCTTGCAGGCCCCCCGGCGGGGGGGGCGGGAGACCCAGTACTTC.

This sequence joins TRBV5-4 and TRBJ1-6; maybe TRBD1 (5 bases). CDR3 size: 17 residues. The ends were cut back, 3 bases at V and 7 bases at J, with 20 bases in the middle. Germline CDR1 SGHNT, CDR2 YYREEE (reference sequence). The CDR3 protein is CASSSGGGGGLNSPLHF. CDR3 nucleotides: TGTGCCAGCAGCTCTGGGGGGGGAGGAGGGTTGAATTCACCCCTCCACTTT.

This clone was detected only once. The V call is TRBV9, the J call TRBJ1-1, with D perhaps matching TRBD1 (6 bases). Per the germline V gene, CDR1 is SGDLS and CDR2 is YYNGEE. The CDR3 is 14 amino acids. Trimming pared 3 bases from V and 6 bases from J, leaving 15 bases between. As DNA, the CDR3 is TGTGCCAGCAGCGCTCGACAGGATAGTGCTGAAGCTTTCTTT. Translation gives CASSARQDSAEAFF.

This chain joins TRBV5-8 and TRBJ1-2; D is undetermined. Trimming shortened V by 2 bases and J by 5 bases, and 16 bases separated the two germline ends. The CDR3 has 15 amino acids. The germline V gene has CDR1 SGHTS and CDR2 YDEGEE. The CDR3 is CASSFDQWAEYGYTF. CDR3 bases: TGTGCCAGCAGCTTCGACCAATGGGCTGAATATGGCTACACCTTC. Complete variable domain (other parts from reference TRBV5-8 and TRBJ1-2): EAGVTQSPTHLIKTRGQQATLRCSPISGHTSVYWYQQALGLGLQFLLWYDEGEERNRGNFPPRFSGRQFPNYSSELNVNALELEDSALYLCASSFDQWAEYGYTFGSGTRLTVV.

The chain couples TRBV6-5 to TRBJ2-7; D might be TRBD1 (5 bases). The CDR3 runs 15 residues. Trimming took 6 bases from V and 0 from J, leaving 15 bases between them. The V gene's germline CDR1 is MNHEY and CDR2 SVGAGI. The CDR3 coding sequence is TGTGCCAGCAGAAAACAGGTCTCCAGCTCCTACGAGCAGTACTTC. It translates to CASRKQVSSSYEQYF.

This chain uses TRBV6-6 with TRBJ1-1; D is ambiguous. This CDR3 spans 13 amino acids. Trimming cost V 7 bases and J 5 bases, with 14 bases left between them. Per the germline V gene, CDR1 is MNHNY and CDR2 is SVGAGI (reference sequence). The CDR3 loop is CASTDRAHTEAFF. CDR3 DNA sequence: TGTGCCAGCACCGACCGGGCCCATACTGAAGCTTTCTTT.